This T cell receptor (beta chain) was captured in a study of beta chain features in type 1 diabetes. For the study at large: Summed over all samples, the examined sorted cells came to 85 million to 130 million.

In this sample, this clone turned up a few times. The target antigen is unknown. Expressed TCRB transcripts were sequenced because the entire RNA isolate underwent reverse transcription. The assay was immunoSEQ multiplex PCR, and TCRdb's table has in-frame clones only and misses some. The data hold roughly 500,000 clones, with roughly 30% observed a single time. Study findings and constraints: Any PCR bias toward short templates would affect both groups alike. Resolution of whether HLA type affects TCRB rearrangement was not achieved here.

CDR3 length: 13 residues. V was shortened by 5 bases and J by 1 base, with 11 bases between the two germline ends. Germline values: CDR1 SQVTM, CDR2 ANQGSEA. This sequence originates from a man aged 18 to 35 in good health. This chain uses TRBV29-1 with TRBJ2-5; D possibly matches TRBD1 or TRBD2 (5 bases each). Material for sequencing was naive CD4+ T cells from blood. In DNA form, the CDR3 reads TGCAGCGTTAAGAGGGGTTCCCAAGAGACCCAGTACTTC. It codes for CSVKRGSQETQYF.